The 13 T cell receptor beta chains in this list originate from one sample, sequenced in a study of T cells in Graves' hyperthyroidism and ophthalmopathy. Template material for amplifying TCR beta CDR3 regions consisted of RNA transcripts. Initially, a first-round RT-PCR of the TCR CDR3 employed the HTBI primer set. TCRdb re-called the multiplex PCR reads through MiXCR, storing one row per CDR3 protein. The sample has 700,000 to 950,000 distinct CDR3 sequences, under 45% seen once. The sequenced sample was blood. The receptors were sampled from a woman aged 40 to 50 with Graves' hyperthyroidism.

This clonotype occurred a few times. J is TRBJ2-7 and V is TRBV28; D tentatively reads TRBD1 or TRBD2 (5 bases each). The CDR3 has 14 residues. Germline V gene sequence: CDR1 MDHEN, CDR2 SYDVKM. V was pared by 5 bases and J by 4 bases, with 15 bases between. CDR3 loop: CASSTGPGRYEQYF. The CDR3 DNA is TGTGCCAGCAGTACGGGACCCGGCAGATACGAGCAGTACTTC.

This clonotype has just a few counts. J is TRBJ2-2 and V is TRBV20-1; unclear D gene. Deletions cut 7 bases from V and 3 bases from J, with 9 bases between. CDR3 length: 12 amino acids. Germline CDR1 DFQATT, CDR2 SNEGSKA (reference sequence). CDR3 sequence: CSGTGHTGELFF. In nucleotides, the CDR3 is TGCAGTGGGACGGGCCACACCGGGGAGCTGTTTTTT.

V usage is TRBV24-1 and J usage is TRBJ2-2, with TRBD1 identical over 7 bases. The CDR3 sequence is 14 residues long. CDR1 is KGHDR, CDR2 SFDVKD, per germline. The V gene end was trimmed by 4 bases and the J gene end by 6 bases; junction bases not matched to a gene: 4. Here the CDR3 reads CATSETGVSGELFF. The DNA of the CDR3 is TGTGCCACCAGTGAAACAGGGGTTTCCGGGGAGCTGTTTTTT.

The genes are TRBV2 and TRBJ1-2; no firm D call. The ends were cut back, 6 bases at V and 8 bases at J, with 10 bases in the middle. The CDR3 is 11 residues long. Germline loops: CDR1 SNHLY, CDR2 FYNNEI. Here the CDR3 DNA reads TGTGCCAGCAGGGGTAGGGAGGGCTACACCTTC. This translates into CASRGREGYTF.

The chain joins TRBV6-5 to TRBJ2-7; D gene unclear. CDR3 length: 14 residues. The germline V gene encodes CDR1 MNHEY and CDR2 SVGAGI. Between the trimmed V and J ends, which lost 6 bases and 0 bases, there was a span of 12 bases. The CDR3 DNA reads as TGTGCCAGCAGAACGAGACTGGACTCCTACGAGCAGTACTTC. It yields the protein CASRTRLDSYEQYF.

Details on this clonotype: This may stem from a read error, because a much larger clone lies one nucleotide away. For the CDR3, the DNA is TGTGCCAGCAGCCTCCGGCCAACTAGCGATCAGTACTTC. It translates to CASSLRPTSDQYF. J is TRBJ2-5 and V is TRBV11-2, with 7 bases identical to TRBD2. Germline CDR1 and CDR2: SGHAT and FQNNGV. The length of the CDR3 is 13 residues. The trim removed 5 bases at V and 11 bases at J, leaving 11 bases unmatched. Filled out from reference TRBV11-2 and TRBJ2-5, the complete variable domain reads EAGVAQSPRYKIIEKRQSVAFWCNPISGHATLYWYQQILGQGPKLLIQFQNNGVVDDSQLPKDRFSAERLKGVDSTLKIQPAKLEDSAVYLCASSLRPTSDQYFGPGTRLLVL.

V usage is TRBV9 and J usage is TRBJ2-2, with 8 positions matching TRBD1. Per germline, CDR1 SGDLS and CDR2 YYNGEE. The ends lost 3 bases at V and 6 bases at J; junction bases unmatched: 10. The CDR3 loop spans 16 amino acids. CDR3 residues: CASSEVGQVMAGELFF. CDR3 coding DNA: TGTGCCAGCAGCGAGGTGGGACAGGTCATGGCCGGGGAGCTGTTTTTT.

This clonotype was observed at least ten times. This chain joins TRBV7-9 and TRBJ1-1, with D uncertain. Deletions cut 5 bases from V and 5 bases from J, with 15 bases between. The CDR3 contains 14 residues. Germline V gene data show CDR1 as SEHNR and CDR2 as FQNEAQ (reference sequence). CDR3: CASSGRVMGTEAFF. CDR3 DNA: TGTGCCAGCAGCGGGAGGGTTATGGGAACTGAAGCTTTCTTT.

This clonotype occurred a few times. V is TRBV5-1 and J is TRBJ2-5, with TRBD2 matching over 9 bases. Germline trimming cut 4 bases from V and 2 bases from J; bases unmatched to any gene: 9. The V gene's germline CDR1 is SGHRS and CDR2 YFSETQ. The CDR3 sequence is 16 residues long. The CDR3 here is CASSLLTSGTQETQYF. The DNA for the CDR3 is TGCGCCAGCAGCCTACTGACTAGCGGTACGCAAGAGACCCAGTACTTC.

A note on this clonotype: A clone one base away is much larger, so this may be a read error. The J gene is TRBJ2-7, the V gene TRBV29-1; D unresolved. Deletions cut 6 bases from V and 4 bases from J, with 16 bases between. Germline V gene sequence: CDR1 SQVTM, CDR2 ANQGSEA. The CDR3 runs to 13 residues. This chain's CDR3 is CSVARNRGYEQYF. The CDR3 DNA reads as TGCAGCGTGGCCCGGAACAGAGGTTACGAGCAGTACTTC.

In regard to this clonotype: One end of the junction is discordant with germline, which a read error may explain. The CDR3 region is CASGLERTSGRTGELFF. Here the CDR3 DNA reads TGTGCCAGCGGCTTAGAGAGGACTAGCGGGCGCACCGGGGAGCTGTTTTTT. The chain has TRBV7-2 and TRBJ1-4; TRBD2 aligns across 11 bases. The DNA end lines up better with TRBJ2-2; the J call may be wrong. The CDR3 has 17 amino acids. Germline assignment: CDR1 SGHTA and CDR2 FQGNSA.

Of note for this clonotype: This sequence may be a read error, since a much larger clone differs from it by one base. The chain couples TRBV10-3 to TRBJ1-6, with D possibly matching TRBD1 (5 bases). Germline V gives CDR1 ENHRY, CDR2 SYGVKD. V was trimmed by 3 bases and J by 7 bases, leaving 16 bases between them. This CDR3 region has 16 residues. CDR3 residues: CAISDGIGTGNSPLHF. The CDR3, as DNA: TGTGCCATCAGTGATGGGATCGGGACGGGCAATTCACCCCTCCACTTT.

This clonotype showed up many times. The chain recombines TRBV20-1 with TRBJ2-7; TRBD2 aligns across 7 bases. Germline V gives CDR1 DFQATT, CDR2 SNEGSKA (reference sequence). The CDR3 is 15 amino acids. Losses at the gene ends were 6 bases for V and 5 bases for J; bases not matched to a gene: 16. The CDR3 here is CSAIDTGTTLDEQYF. The CDR3 DNA is TGCAGTGCCATCGACACCGGGACTACCCTTGACGAGCAGTACTTC.